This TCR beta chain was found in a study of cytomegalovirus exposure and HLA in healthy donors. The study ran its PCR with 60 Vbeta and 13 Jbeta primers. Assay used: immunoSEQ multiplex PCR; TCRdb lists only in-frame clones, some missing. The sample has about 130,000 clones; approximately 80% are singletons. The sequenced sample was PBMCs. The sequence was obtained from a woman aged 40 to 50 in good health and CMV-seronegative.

CDR3 residues: CASSSAGGTEAFF. Written as DNA, the CDR3 is TGCGCCAGCAGCTCTGCAGGGGGCACTGAAGCTTTCTTT. This chain connects TRBV5-1 to TRBJ1-1, with 7 bases that match TRBD1. The J segment lost 4 bases and the V segment lost 3 bases, leaving 3 bases of the junction unmatched. The CDR3 loop spans 13 amino acids. Germline V lookup: CDR1 SGHRS, CDR2 YFSETQ.